This is a list of T cell receptor beta chains from one sample in a study of shared clonotypes between healthy human individuals. Method: immunoSEQ multiplex PCR; TCRdb's copy keeps in-frame clones and lacks some. This sample carries a few hundred thousand clones, about nine tenths of them seen once, and the ten largest clones take 15% to 20%. Sequencing was performed on memory CD8+ T cells sorted from blood. These receptors all come from a man between 18 and 35 years old in good health. CDR3s include the opening cysteine and the closing phenylalanine or tryptophan. Fields, in order: clone size, D gene, J gene, V gene, CDR3 protein, CDR3 DNA. The D gene is left open where the match is weak. Rows give clone size only sometimes, using once, few, many, or a class for an expanded clone.

.	.	TRBJ2-7	TRBV5-4	CASSDTSSYEQYF	TGTGCCAGCAGCGACACTAGCTCCTACGAGCAGTACTTC
.	TRBD1	TRBJ2-3	TRBV13	CASSLGQGADTQYF	TGTGCCAGCAGCTTAGGACAGGGGGCAGATACGCAGTATTTT
.	.	TRBJ2-7	TRBV30	CAWSAGVEQYF	TGTGCCTGGAGTGCAGGGGTAGAGCAGTACTTC
.	TRBD1	TRBJ2-5	TRBV7-9	CASSPRQGGLQETQYF	TGTGCCAGTAGCCCCCGACAGGGGGGACTTCAAGAGACCCAGTACTTC
.	TRBD2	TRBJ2-3	TRBV19	CASSIGTSDTDTQYF	TGTGCCAGTAGTATCGGGACTAGCGACACAGATACGCAGTATTTT
.	.	TRBJ2-1	TRBV7-6	CASSLVWSSVYNEQFF	TGTGCCAGCAGCTTAGTATGGTCCAGCGTCTATAATGAGCAGTTCTTC
.	TRBD1	TRBJ1-1	TRBV14	CASSFVDRGGTEAFF	TGTGCCAGCAGCTTTGTGGACAGGGGAGGTACTGAAGCTTTCTTT
.	.	TRBJ2-7	TRBV10-2	CASSERGMTYEQYF	TGCGCCAGCAGTGAAAGAGGAATGACCTACGAGCAGTACTTC
.	.	TRBJ2-3	TRBV5-1	CASSLVGDEPTDTQYF	TGCGCCAGCAGCTTGGTGGGAGACGAACCCACAGATACGCAGTATTTT
.	.	TRBJ1-1	TRBV6-5	CASSYRVKNTEAFF	TGTGCCAGCAGTTACAGGGTGAAGAACACTGAAGCTTTCTTT
once	TRBD1	TRBJ2-3	TRBV6-5	CASSYGPGGASDTQYF	TGTGCCAGCAGTTACGGTCCAGGGGGCGCATCAGATACGCAGTATTTT
.	.	TRBJ2-2	TRBV19	CASSIVGTGELFF	TGTGCCAGTAGTATCGTCGGCACCGGGGAGCTGTTTTTT
.	.	TRBJ1-1	TRBV5-6	CASSLVESTEAFF	TGTGCCAGCAGCTTGGTGGAGAGCACTGAAGCTTTCTTT
once	TRBD2	TRBJ2-3	TRBV13	CASSLGLAELGTDTQYF	TGTGCCAGCAGCTTAGGACTAGCGGAATTGGGTACAGATACGCAGTATTTT
.	TRBD1	TRBJ2-7	TRBV9	CASSPVQGATYEQYF	TGTGCCAGCAGCCCAGTACAGGGGGCAACCTACGAGCAGTACTTC
.	.	TRBJ2-7	TRBV5-1	CASSPPEGTEFYEQYF	TGCGCCAGCAGCCCACCGGAGGGGACAGAATTTTACGAGCAGTACTTC
.	.	TRBJ1-1	TRBV6-5	CASSPSGGNTEAFF	TGTGCCAGCAGCCCTAGTGGGGGTAACACTGAAGCTTTCTTT
.	TRBD2	TRBJ2-7	TRBV6-1	CASSEVAGGRNEQYF	TGTGCCAGCAGTGAAGTAGCGGGAGGGCGGAACGAGCAGTACTTC
.	.	TRBJ1-1	TRBV18	CASSFQTGMNTEAFF	TGTGCCAGCTCATTCCAGACAGGCATGAACACTGAAGCTTTCTTT
.	.	TRBJ2-7	TRBV10-3	CAISESRTVSYEQYF	TGTGCCATCAGTGAGTCGAGGACAGTATCCTACGAGCAGTACTTC
.	.	TRBJ2-1	TRBV4-3	CASSPHYSYNEQFF	TGCGCCAGCAGCCCACACTACTCCTACAATGAGCAGTTCTTC
.	.	TRBJ1-6	TRBV7-9	CASSVGVPYSPLHF	TGTGCCAGCAGCGTGGGGGTTCCGTATTCACCCCTCCACTTT
.	.	TRBJ2-7	TRBV5-6	CASNALDEGEYEQYF	TGTGCCAGCAACGCATTGGACGAGGGTGAATACGAGCAGTACTTC
.	.	TRBJ2-2	TRBV30	CAWGWNTGELFF	TGTGCCTGGGGTTGGAACACCGGGGAGCTGTTTTTT
.	.	TRBJ2-7	TRBV11-2	CASSPTFPSEQYF	TGTGCCAGCAGCCCGACTTTTCCCTCCGAGCAGTACTTC
.	TRBD1	TRBJ2-7	TRBV6-1	CASKSQDRGMGEQYF	TGTGCCAGCAAATCCCAGGACAGGGGCATGGGGGAGCAGTACTTC
few	.	TRBJ2-2	TRBV11-2	CASSPMGGELFF	TGTGCCAGCAGCCCTATGGGGGGGGAGCTGTTTTTT
.	.	TRBJ2-7	TRBV4-1	CASSQALYPYEQYF	TGCGCCAGCAGCCAAGCCCTGTACCCCTACGAGCAGTACTTC
.	.	TRBJ2-4	TRBV19	CASSPLGNIQYF	TGTGCCAGTAGTCCTTTAGGAAACATTCAGTACTTC
few	.	TRBJ2-2	TRBV7-9	CASGSLSGIRTGELFF	TGTGCCAGCGGATCCCTTTCAGGGATCCGCACCGGGGAGCTGTTTTTT
.	.	TRBJ2-6	TRBV27	CASSLLGVSGANVLTF	TGTGCCAGCAGTTTATTAGGCGTTTCTGGGGCCAACGTCCTGACTTTC
once	.	TRBJ1-1	TRBV5-1	CASSLAGTNTEAFF	TGCGCCAGCAGCTTGGCAGGAACGAACACTGAAGCTTTCTTT
.	TRBD2	TRBJ2-1	TRBV2	CASSPQSGLAGVNEQFF	TGTGCCAGCTCCCCCCAATCCGGACTAGCGGGGGTCAATGAGCAGTTCTTC
.	.	TRBJ2-7	TRBV5-1	CASSLVAGSHEQYF	TGCGCCAGCAGCTTGGTGGCAGGGAGCCACGAGCAGTACTTC
.	TRBD2	TRBJ2-7	TRBV27	CASSPFLSGSPYEQYF	TGTGCCAGCAGTCCATTCCTTAGCGGGAGCCCCTACGAGCAGTACTTC
.	.	TRBJ2-7	TRBV27	CASSPPLWHGTPFRGEQYF	TGTGCCAGCAGTCCCCCCCTGTGGCACGGGACTCCCTTTCGAGGAGAGCAGTACTTC
.	.	TRBJ1-2	TRBV9	CASSPLGPDNYGYTF	TGTGCCAGCAGCCCCCTGGGGCCAGACAACTATGGCTACACCTTC
.	TRBD2	TRBJ2-3	TRBV5-1	CASSPPGLAGPFTDTQYF	TGCGCCAGCAGCCCTCCGGGACTAGCGGGCCCTTTCACAGATACGCAGTATTTT
.	.	TRBJ2-3	TRBV19	CASSTLAYADTQYF	TGTGCCAGTAGTACCCTAGCGTACGCAGATACGCAGTATTTT
once	TRBD1	TRBJ2-7	TRBV13	CASSSRDSSYEQYF	TGTGCCAGCAGCTCCCGGGACAGCTCCTACGAGCAGTACTTC
few	.	TRBJ2-7	TRBV19	CASSIGLLQGNEQYF	TGTGCCAGTAGTATAGGCCTCCTCCAGGGTAACGAGCAGTACTTC
once	.	TRBJ2-7	TRBV7-8	CASSLDVLNYYEQYF	TGTGCCAGCAGCTTAGATGTCCTCAACTACTACGAGCAGTACTTC
.	.	TRBJ2-7	TRBV4-1	CASSQPPGYEQYF	TGCGCCAGCAGCCAACCCCCCGGCTACGAGCAGTACTTC
.	.	TRBJ1-1	TRBV5-4	CASSTRGGNTEAFF	TGTGCCAGCAGCACCCGGGGCGGGAACACTGAAGCTTTCTTT
.	.	TRBJ1-2	TRBV6-5	CASSPGSPYGYTF	TGTGCCAGCAGTCCCGGGTCTCCCTATGGCTACACCTTC
.	.	TRBJ2-7	TRBV6-5	CASSYRESTYEQYF	TGTGCCAGCAGTTACCGGGAGTCAACCTACGAGCAGTACTTC
.	TRBD1	TRBJ2-6	TRBV7-2	CASSFGTGFSGANVLTF	TGTGCCAGCAGCTTCGGGACAGGCTTCTCTGGGGCCAACGTCCTGACTTTC
.	TRBD1	TRBJ2-7	TRBV29-1	CSVGQGMSDEQYF	TGCAGCGTGGGACAGGGGATGAGCGACGAGCAGTACTTC
many	TRBD2	TRBJ2-1	TRBV7-9	CASSSSGGALEQFF	TGTGCCAGCAGCTCTAGCGGGGGGGCCCTTGAGCAGTTCTTC
.	.	TRBJ2-7	TRBV7-9	CASSLSPYEQYF	TGTGCCAGCAGCTTATCACCCTACGAGCAGTACTTC
once	TRBD1	TRBJ1-2	TRBV7-9	CASSFRDRGIYGYTF	TGTGCCAGCAGCTTCCGGGACAGGGGAATCTATGGCTACACCTTC
.	.	TRBJ2-5	TRBV11-2	CASSVQETQYF	TGTGCCAGCAGCGTGCAAGAGACCCAGTACTTC